This paragraph reports one T cell receptor (beta chain). Its antigen is currently unknown. The junction does not match germline at one end; this may be a read error. These data belong to a study of T cell responses to AZD1222 COVID-19 vaccine. General study points: At baseline, seropositivity was found in only five or six AZD1222 recipients.

Sequenced by immunoSEQ multiplex PCR; TCRdb stores in-frame clones only, minus some. The sample has tens of thousands of clones, around 89% seen once; the top ten hold 25%. The CDR3 has 18 amino acids. Germline V gene sequence: CDR1 SSHAT, CDR2 FNYEAQ (reference sequence). Material: peripheral blood, obtained 28 days after the second AZD1222 dose. The rearrangement joins TRBV7-7 to TRBJ2-6, with a weak D call TRBD1 (7 bases). This sequence originates from an adult who received the AZD1222 COVID-19 vaccine. CDR3 region: CASSLTAGGQTGANVLTF. In DNA, the CDR3 is TGTGCTAGCAGCTTAACGGCAGGGGGGCAAACTGGGGCCAACGTCCTGACTTTC.